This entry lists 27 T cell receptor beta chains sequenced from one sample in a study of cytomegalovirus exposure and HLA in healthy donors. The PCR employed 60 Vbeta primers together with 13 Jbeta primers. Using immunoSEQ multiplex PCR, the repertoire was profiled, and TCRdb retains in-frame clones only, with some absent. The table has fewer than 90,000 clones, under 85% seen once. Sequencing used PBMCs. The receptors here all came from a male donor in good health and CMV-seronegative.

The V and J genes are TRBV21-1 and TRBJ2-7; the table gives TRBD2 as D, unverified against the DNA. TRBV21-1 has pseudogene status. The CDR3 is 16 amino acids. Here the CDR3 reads CASSKRRRAGSYEQYF. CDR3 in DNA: TGTGCCAGCAGCAAGCGAAGACGAGCGGGCTCCTACGAGCAGTACTTC.

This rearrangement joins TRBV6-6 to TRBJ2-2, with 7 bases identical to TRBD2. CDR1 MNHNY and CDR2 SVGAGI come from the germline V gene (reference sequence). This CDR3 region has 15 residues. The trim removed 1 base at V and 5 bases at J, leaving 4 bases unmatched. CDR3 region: CASSYYRSGTGELFF. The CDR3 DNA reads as TGTGCCAGCAGTTACTATCGTAGCGGGACCGGGGAGCTGTTTTTT.

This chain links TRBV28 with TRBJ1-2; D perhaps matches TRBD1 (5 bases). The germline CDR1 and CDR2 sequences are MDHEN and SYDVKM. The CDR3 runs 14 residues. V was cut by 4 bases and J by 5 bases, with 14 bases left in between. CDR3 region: CASSSGSKSYGYTF. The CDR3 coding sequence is TGTGCCAGCAGTTCAGGGTCGAAATCGTATGGCTACACCTTC.

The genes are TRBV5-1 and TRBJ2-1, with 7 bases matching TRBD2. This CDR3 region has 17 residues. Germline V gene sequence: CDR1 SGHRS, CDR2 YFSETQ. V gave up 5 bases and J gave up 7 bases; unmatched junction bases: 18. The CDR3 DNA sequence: TGCGCCAGCAGGTCAGCGAGCGGGGTAGGAAGGAGGAATGAGCAGTTCTTC. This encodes CASRSASGVGRRNEQFF. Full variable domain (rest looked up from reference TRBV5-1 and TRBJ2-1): KAGVTQTPRYLIKTRGQQVTLSCSPISGHRSVSWYQQTPGQGLQFLFEYFSETQRNKGNFPGRFSGRQFSNSRSEMNVSTLELGDSALYLCASRSASGVGRRNEQFFGPGTRLTVL.

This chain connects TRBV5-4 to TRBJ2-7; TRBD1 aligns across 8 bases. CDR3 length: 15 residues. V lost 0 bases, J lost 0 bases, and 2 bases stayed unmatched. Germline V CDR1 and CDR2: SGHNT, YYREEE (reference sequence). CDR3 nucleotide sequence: TGTGCCAGCAGCTTGGCCGGGACAGGCTCCTACGAGCAGTACTTC. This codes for CASSLAGTGSYEQYF. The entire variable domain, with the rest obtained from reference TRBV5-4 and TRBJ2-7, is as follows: ETGVTQSPTHLIKTRGQQVTLRCSSQSGHNTVSWYQQALGQGPQFIFQYYREEENGRGNFPPRFSGLQFPNYSSELNVNALELDDSALYLCASSLAGTGSYEQYFGPGTRLTVT.

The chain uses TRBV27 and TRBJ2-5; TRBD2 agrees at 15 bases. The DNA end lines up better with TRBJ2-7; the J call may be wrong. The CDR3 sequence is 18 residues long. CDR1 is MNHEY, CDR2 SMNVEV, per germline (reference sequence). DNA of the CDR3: TGTGCCAGCAGTCCGGCCGGGACTAGCGGGGGGTTCTCCTACGAGCAGTACTTC. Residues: CASSPAGTSGGFSYEQYF.

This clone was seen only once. CDR3 sequence reads: CASSLGGSKLFF. The CDR3 coding sequence is TGTGCCAGCAGCTTGGGGGGCAGCAAACTGTTTTTT. This chain connects TRBV5-6 to TRBJ1-4, with D tentatively TRBD1 (5 bases). The V end lost 0 bases, the J end lost 11 bases, and 8 bases lay between the germline ends. The CDR3 is made up of 12 amino acids. From germline, CDR1 is SGHDT and CDR2 YYEEEE.

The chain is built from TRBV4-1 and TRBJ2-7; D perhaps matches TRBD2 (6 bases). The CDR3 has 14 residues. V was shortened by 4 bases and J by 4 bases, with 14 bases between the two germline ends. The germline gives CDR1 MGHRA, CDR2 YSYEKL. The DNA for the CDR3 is TGCGCCAGCAGCCCTGTGGGTGGGGGGTACGAGCAGTACTTC. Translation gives CASSPVGGGYEQYF.

The CDR3 nucleotides read TGTGCCTGGAGAAAAGCAACCCCAGGGGACAGGGGGCGGGGGGCTTTCTTT. As protein: CAWRKATPGDRGRGAFF. The chain carries TRBV30 and TRBJ1-1; TRBD1 agrees at 12 bases. The CDR3 extends over 17 amino acids. Looked up from germline, CDR1 is GTSNPN and CDR2 is SVGIG (reference sequence). Trimming took 3 bases from V and 11 from J; bases not matched to a gene: 19.

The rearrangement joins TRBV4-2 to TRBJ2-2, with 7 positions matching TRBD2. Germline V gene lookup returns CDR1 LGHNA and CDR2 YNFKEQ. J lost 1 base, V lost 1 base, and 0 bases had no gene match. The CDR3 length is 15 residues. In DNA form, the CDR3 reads TGTGCCAGCAGCCAAGTAGCGGGGAACACCGGGGAGCTGTTTTTT. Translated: CASSQVAGNTGELFF.

CDR3 nucleotide sequence: TGTGCCAGCAGTTTATCGGGGTACAATGAGCAGTTCTTC. Its protein product is CASSLSGYNEQFF. The chain recombines TRBV28 with TRBJ2-1; maybe TRBD2 (5 bases). Germline lookup yields CDR1 MDHEN and CDR2 SYDVKM. The CDR3 totals 13 residues. V lost 1 base and J lost 4, with 5 bases in between.

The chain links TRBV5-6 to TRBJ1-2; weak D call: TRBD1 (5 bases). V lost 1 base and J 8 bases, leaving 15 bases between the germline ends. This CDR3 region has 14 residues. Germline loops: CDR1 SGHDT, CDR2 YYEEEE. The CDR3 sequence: CASSLWAGIGGYTF. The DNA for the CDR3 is TGTGCCAGCAGCTTGTGGGCAGGGATCGGAGGCTACACCTTC.

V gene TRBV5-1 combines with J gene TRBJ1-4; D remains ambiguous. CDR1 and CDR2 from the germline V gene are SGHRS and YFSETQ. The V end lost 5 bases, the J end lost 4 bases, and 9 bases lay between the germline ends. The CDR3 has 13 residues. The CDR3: CASSLIRNEKLFF. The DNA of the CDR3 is TGCGCCAGCAGTTTGATCCGTAATGAAAAACTGTTTTTT.

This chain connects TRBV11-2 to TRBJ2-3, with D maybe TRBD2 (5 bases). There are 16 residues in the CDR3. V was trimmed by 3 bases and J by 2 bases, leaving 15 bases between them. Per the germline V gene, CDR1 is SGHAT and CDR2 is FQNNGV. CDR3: CASSFRRGTTTDTQYF. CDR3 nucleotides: TGTGCCAGCAGCTTCCGACGGGGAACCACCACAGATACGCAGTATTTT.

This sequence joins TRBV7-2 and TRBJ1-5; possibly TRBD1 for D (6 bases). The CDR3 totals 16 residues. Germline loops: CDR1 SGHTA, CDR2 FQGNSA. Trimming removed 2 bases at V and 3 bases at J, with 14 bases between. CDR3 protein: CASSLLGGQVNQPQHF. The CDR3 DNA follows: TGTGCCAGCAGCTTACTAGGGGGACAAGTCAATCAGCCCCAGCATTTT.

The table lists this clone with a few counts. The CDR3 DNA reads as TGTGCCAGCCGACCCCCACTAGTTTCCTCAACCGGGGAGCTGTTTTTT. Protein: CASRPPLVSSTGELFF. This rearrangement joins TRBV7-2 to TRBJ2-2, with D possibly being TRBD2 (5 bases). The CDR3 runs to 16 residues. The germline V gene encodes CDR1 SGHTA and CDR2 FQGNSA. The V end was cut by 8 bases, the J end by 5 bases, with 21 bases between.

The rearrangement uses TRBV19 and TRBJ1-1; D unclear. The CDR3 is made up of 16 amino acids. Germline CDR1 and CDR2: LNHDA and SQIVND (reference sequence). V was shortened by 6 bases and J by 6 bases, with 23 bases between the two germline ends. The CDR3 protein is CASSQRRAAGLSEAFF. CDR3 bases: TGTGCCAGTAGCCAACGGCGGGCTGCTGGGTTGTCTGAAGCTTTCTTT.

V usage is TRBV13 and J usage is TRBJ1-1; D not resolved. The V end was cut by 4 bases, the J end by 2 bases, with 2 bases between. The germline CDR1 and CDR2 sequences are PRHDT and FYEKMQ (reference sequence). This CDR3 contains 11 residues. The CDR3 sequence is CASSSNTEAFF. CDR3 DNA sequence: TGTGCCAGCAGCTCTAACACTGAAGCTTTCTTT.

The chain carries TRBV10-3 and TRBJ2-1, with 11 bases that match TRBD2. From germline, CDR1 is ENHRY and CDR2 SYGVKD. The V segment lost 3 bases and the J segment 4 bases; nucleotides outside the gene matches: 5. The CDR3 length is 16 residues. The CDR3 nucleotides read TGTGCCATCAGTGAAACCGGGACTAGCGGATACAATGAGCAGTTCTTC. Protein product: CAISETGTSGYNEQFF.

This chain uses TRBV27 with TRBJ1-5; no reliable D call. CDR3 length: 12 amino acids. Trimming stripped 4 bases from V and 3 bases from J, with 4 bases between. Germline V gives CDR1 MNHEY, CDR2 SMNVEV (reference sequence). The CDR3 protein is CASSSLNQPQHF. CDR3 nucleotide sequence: TGTGCCAGCAGTTCTCTCAATCAGCCCCAGCATTTT.

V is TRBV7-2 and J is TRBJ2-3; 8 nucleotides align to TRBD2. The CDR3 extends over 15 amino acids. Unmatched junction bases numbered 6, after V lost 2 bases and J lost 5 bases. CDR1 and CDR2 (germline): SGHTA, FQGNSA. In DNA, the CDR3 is TGTGCCAGCAGCTTACCGCGGGGGGCCGGAGATACGCAGTATTTT. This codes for CASSLPRGAGDTQYF. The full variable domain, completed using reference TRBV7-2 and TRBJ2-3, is GAGVSQSPSNKVTEKGKDVELRCDPISGHTALYWYRQSLGQGLEFLIYFQGNSAPDKSGLPSDRFSAERTGGSVSTLTIQRTQQEDSAVYLCASSLPRGAGDTQYFGPGTRLTVL.

CDR3 nucleotides: TGTGCCAGCTCACCAAATGGACTAGCGGCCTCCTACGAGCAGTACTTC. Translated: CASSPNGLAASYEQYF. The chain recombines TRBV18 with TRBJ2-7; 10 nucleotides match TRBD2. Looked up from germline, CDR1 is KGHSH and CDR2 is LQKENI. V was clipped by 2 bases and J by 0 bases; unmatched bases: 4. CDR3 length equals 16 residues.

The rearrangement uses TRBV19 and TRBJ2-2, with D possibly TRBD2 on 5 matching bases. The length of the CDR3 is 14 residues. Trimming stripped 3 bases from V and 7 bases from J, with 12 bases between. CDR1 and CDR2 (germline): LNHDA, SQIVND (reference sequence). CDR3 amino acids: CASSIYRELGELFF. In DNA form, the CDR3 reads TGTGCCAGTAGTATTTATAGGGAGCTCGGGGAGCTGTTTTTT.

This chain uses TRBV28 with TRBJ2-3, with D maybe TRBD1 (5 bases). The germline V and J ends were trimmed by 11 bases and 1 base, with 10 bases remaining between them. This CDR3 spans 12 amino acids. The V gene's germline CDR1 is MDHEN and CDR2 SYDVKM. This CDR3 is CAVQERTDTQYF. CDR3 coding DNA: TGTGCCGTACAGGAGCGCACAGATACGCAGTATTTT.

This CDR3 is CASSVPGGFPFF. The CDR3, as DNA: TGTGCCAGCAGCGTACCAGGGGGGTTTCCGTTCTTC. The V gene is TRBV9, the J gene TRBJ2-1; D possibly corresponds to TRBD1 (7 bases). The germline gives CDR1 SGDLS, CDR2 YYNGEE. The CDR3 spans 12 residues. V lost 1 base and J 15 bases, leaving 14 bases between the germline ends. The full variable domain, its missing parts supplied by reference TRBV9 and TRBJ2-1, is DSGVTQTPKHLITATGQRVTLRCSPRSGDLSVYWYQQSLDQGLQFLIQYYNGEERAKGNILERFSAQQFPDLHSELNLSSLELGDSALYFCASSVPGGFPFFGPGTRLTVL.

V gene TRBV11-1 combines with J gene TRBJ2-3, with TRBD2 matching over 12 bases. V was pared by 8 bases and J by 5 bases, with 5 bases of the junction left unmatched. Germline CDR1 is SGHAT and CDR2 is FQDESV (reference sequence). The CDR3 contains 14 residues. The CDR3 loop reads CASAGLAGRDTQYF. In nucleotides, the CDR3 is TGTGCCAGCGCAGGACTAGCGGGGAGAGATACGCAGTATTTT.

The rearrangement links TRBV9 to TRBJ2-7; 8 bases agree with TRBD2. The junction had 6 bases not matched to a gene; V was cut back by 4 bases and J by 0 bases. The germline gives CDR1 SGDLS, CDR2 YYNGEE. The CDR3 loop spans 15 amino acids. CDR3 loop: CASSPRLASSYEQYF. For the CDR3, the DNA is TGTGCCAGCAGCCCCCGACTAGCGTCCTCCTACGAGCAGTACTTC. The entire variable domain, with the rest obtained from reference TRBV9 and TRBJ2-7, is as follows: DSGVTQTPKHLITATGQRVTLRCSPRSGDLSVYWYQQSLDQGLQFLIQYYNGEERAKGNILERFSAQQFPDLHSELNLSSLELGDSALYFCASSPRLASSYEQYFGPGTRLTVT.